Given below is one T cell receptor beta chain in context. This record comes from a study of blood T cell repertoires in COVID-19. From germline, CDR1 is SGHNT and CDR2 YYREEE (reference sequence). CDR3 length: 16 residues. V shed 4 bases and J 4 bases; nucleotides not matched to a gene: 9. Repertoires were generated with immunoSEQ multiplex PCR, while TCRdb's copy carries only in-frame clones and drops some. This table holds some 120,000 clones, around nine tenths found once. Input material: peripheral blood. The sequence was collected from a woman aged 50 to 60 with acute or convalescent COVID-19. This chain joins TRBV5-4 and TRBJ2-2, with TRBD1 identical over 8 bases. In DNA form, the CDR3 reads TGTGCCAGCAGCCCGGGACAGGTCAAAATCACCGGGGAGCTGTTTTTT. Translation gives CASSPGQVKITGELFF.